These 8 T cell receptor beta chains came from one sample sequenced in a study of T cell responses to AZD1222 COVID-19 vaccine. Produced via immunoSEQ multiplex PCR; TCRdb's table is partial and in-frame only. Of 250,000 to 300,000 clones listed, almost 95% were seen once; the top ten hold 0.5% to 0.7%. This specimen consisted of peripheral blood, obtained 28 days after the second AZD1222 dose. The receptors originated from an adult who received the AZD1222 COVID-19 vaccine.

The chain is built from TRBV6-5 and TRBJ2-7; D remains ambiguous. V lost 10 bases, J lost 2 bases, and 12 bases lay in between. CDR1 is MNHEY and CDR2 is SVGAGI in the germline V gene. The CDR3 totals 12 residues. The CDR3 region has the DNA TGTGCCACCCTGAGCCCCCCCTACGAGCAGTACTTC. It encodes CATLSPPYEQYF.

The CDR3 loop is CASRPSGSYGYTF. The CDR3 bases are TGTGCCAGCCGACCCTCGGGGAGCTATGGCTACACCTTC. The rearrangement uses TRBV27 and TRBJ1-2; D not resolved. This CDR3 has 13 amino acids. The V gene lost 8 bases and the J gene lost 4 bases, with 14 bases spanning the gap. Germline-derived CDR1 and CDR2 are MNHEY and SMNVEV (reference sequence).

The V and J genes are TRBV4-2 and TRBJ2-7; no clear D gene. Looked up from germline, CDR1 is LGHNA and CDR2 is YNFKEQ. Trimming took off 5 bases at V and 3 bases at J, with 11 bases between the two ends. This CDR3 has 13 residues. The CDR3 sequence is CASSSVDGYEQYF. In nucleotides, the CDR3 is TGTGCCAGCAGCTCGGTGGACGGCTACGAGCAGTACTTC.

The chain combines TRBV28 with TRBJ1-1, with D perhaps matching TRBD1 (5 bases). Trimming left V 11 bases short and J 4 bases short, with 11 bases between. This CDR3 comprises 11 residues. Germline CDR1 is MDHEN and CDR2 is SYDVKM. The CDR3, as DNA: TGTGCCGTGGGGGGGGTCACTGAAGCTTTCTTT. Translation gives CAVGGVTEAFF. Variable domain in full (rest from reference TRBV28 and TRBJ1-1): DVKVTQSSRYLVKRTGEKVFLECVQDMDHENMFWYRQDPGLGLRLIYFSYDVKMKEKGDIPEGYSVSREKKERFSLILESASTNQTSMYLCAVGGVTEAFFGQGTRLTVV.

CDR3 bases: TGTGCCAGCTCACCAGCGGGGGCCGGAGAAAAACTGTTTTTT. Translating it yields CASSPAGAGEKLFF. The rearrangement links TRBV18 to TRBJ1-4; a weak D match, TRBD1 (6 bases). The CDR3 loop spans 14 amino acids. CDR1 and CDR2 (germline): KGHSH, LQKENI. Trimming cost V 2 bases and J 8 bases, with 12 bases left between them.

J is TRBJ2-7 and V is TRBV19; D is undetermined. V was pared by 5 bases and J by 2 bases, with 13 bases between. This CDR3 contains 14 residues. Germline CDR1 LNHDA, CDR2 SQIVND (reference sequence). The CDR3, as DNA: TGTGCCAGTAGTTCTGCCGGAGCCACCTACGAGCAGTACTTC. Translation gives CASSSAGATYEQYF.

The chain links TRBV3-1 (or the pseudogene TRBV3-2) to TRBJ1-1; possibly TRBD1 for D (5 bases). V was clipped by 2 bases and J by 3 bases, with 10 bases between them. Per germline, CDR1 LGHDT and CDR2 YNNKEL (reference sequence). The CDR3 contains 14 residues. CDR3: CASSQQDIYTEAFF. CDR3 bases: TGTGCCAGCAGCCAACAGGACATCTACACTGAAGCTTTCTTT.

CDR3 nucleotides: TGTGCCAGCAGCCAAGATTACAGCGCGAACTATGGCTACACCTTC. Translation: CASSQDYSANYGYTF. This sequence joins TRBV3-1 (or the pseudogene TRBV3-2) and TRBJ1-2; D is uncertain. The germline V gene encodes CDR1 LGHDT and CDR2 YNNKEL (reference sequence). The CDR3 has 15 amino acids. The V and J ends lost 0 bases and 2 bases respectively, with 10 bases between them.